Given below is one T cell receptor (beta chain) in context. Its antigen is unknown. Germline CDR1 is MNHNS and CDR2 is SASEGT. Trimming shortened V by 2 bases and J by 4 bases, and 8 bases separated the two germline ends. This CDR3 has 13 amino acids. The sample is drawn from a study of cytomegalovirus exposure and HLA in healthy donors. Study results and limitations: Certain sequence variants were highly shared and formed a cluster, and this cluster was likely a sequencing artifact. Later analysis demonstrated an association between a missense DCLRE1C variant and TCR beta V- and J-gene trimming.

With 60 Vbeta and 13 Jbeta primers, the PCR was carried out. The repertoire was sequenced with immunoSEQ multiplex PCR; TCRdb's copy has only in-frame clones and lacks some. Among about 160,000 clones listed, approximately 81% were seen once. This sequence originates from a female donor in good health and CMV-seronegative. The chain is built from TRBV6-1 and TRBJ1-2; TRBD1 is a possible D gene (5 bases). Sequencing was done on a sample of PBMCs. The CDR3 here is CASSEYRTYGYTF. CDR3 bases: TGTGCCAGCAGTGAATACAGGACCTATGGCTACACCTTC.